These 7 T cell receptor beta chains share one sample of origin, sequenced in a study of CD8 T cells in Susac syndrome. After extraction with the RNeasy kit, 0.5 to 1 ug of the RNA was reverse transcribed using random hexamers. TCRdb analysed the immunoSEQ multiplex PCR reads with MiXCR anew, one entry per CDR3 protein. The sample contains about 150,000 distinct CDR3 sequences, around 96% of which appear only once. Sequencing was carried out using CD4+ T cells from PBMCs. The source of these receptors is a human donor with multiple sclerosis.

J is TRBJ1-6 and V is TRBV6-2 or TRBV6-3; unclear D gene. The germline V gene encodes CDR1 MNHEY and CDR2 SVGEGT. V was pared by 2 bases and J by 9 bases, with 5 bases between. The CDR3 length is 12 residues. The CDR3 loop reads CASSYIGSPLHF. The CDR3 DNA follows: TGTGCCAGCAGTTACATTGGTTCACCCCTCCACTTT.

This clonotype was picked up a small number of times. This chain joins TRBV28 and TRBJ2-3; D is uncertain. The V end was cut by 5 bases, the J end by 0 bases, with 3 bases between. The CDR3 length is 12 residues. The germline gives CDR1 MDHEN, CDR2 SYDVKM. The CDR3: CASSISTDTQYF. The CDR3 DNA reads TGTGCCAGCAGTATAAGCACAGATACGCAGTATTTT.

The chain links TRBV6-1 to TRBJ1-2; 7 bases agree with TRBD1. V shed 0 bases, J shed 0 bases, and the junction held 7 bases outside the gene matches. The CDR3 extends over 17 amino acids. Germline CDR1 and CDR2: MNHNS and SASEGT. The DNA for the CDR3 is TGTGCCAGCAGTGAAGCGCTAGGGACAGTTACTAACTATGGCTACACCTTC. Protein product: CASSEALGTVTNYGYTF.

The CDR3 DNA sequence: TGCAGCGTGATAAGCGGCGGGGAGACCCAGTACTTC. Translation gives CSVISGGETQYF. The chain couples TRBV29-1 to TRBJ2-5; D is perhaps TRBD2 (5 bases). V dropped 6 bases and J dropped 5 bases, with 13 bases sitting between them. The V gene's germline CDR1 is SQVTM and CDR2 ANQGSEA. CDR3 length equals 12 residues.

The V gene is TRBV21-1, the J gene TRBJ2-1; the DNA was not used to check the table's D call, TRBD1. TRBV21-1 is reported as a pseudogene. This CDR3 is built from 18 residues. This chain's CDR3 is CASPPLPPAGGHYNEQFF. The CDR3 bases are TGTGCCAGCCCACCCCTGCCTCCGGCGGGGGGACACTACAATGAGCAGTTCTTC.

V gene TRBV2 combines with J gene TRBJ2-7; no definite D call. This CDR3 spans 12 amino acids. The ends were cut back, 0 bases at V and 3 bases at J, with 3 bases in the middle. CDR1 is SNHLY, CDR2 FYNNEI, per germline. The CDR3: CASSEAVYEQYF. CDR3 DNA sequence: TGTGCCAGCAGTGAAGCGGTCTACGAGCAGTACTTC.

The rearrangement joins TRBV25-1 to TRBJ1-6, with 7 bases matching TRBD1. The V gene end was trimmed by 6 bases and the J gene end by 4 bases; junction bases not matched to a gene: 3. Germline CDR1 is MGHDK and CDR2 is SYGVNS. This CDR3 has 14 residues. CDR3 DNA: TGTGCCAGCAGCGGGGACAGTTATAATTCACCCCTCCACTTT. It specifies CASSGDSYNSPLHF.